The sequence of this T cell receptor (beta chain) was determined in a study of blood T cells in healthy people across ages. This clonotype was counted only a few times. Combining a sample-barcoded 5' primer with a J-beta primer mix, a second PCR ran for 7 to 11 cycles. A tag from a template-switch adaptor with 12 random nucleotides marked each cDNA molecule. MiXCR, applied by TCRdb to the 5' RACE reads, yields one record per CDR3 protein. Altogether hundreds of thousands of distinct CDR3 sequences are present, more than 25% being singletons, with the ten largest covering around 3%. This CDR3 spans 15 amino acids. Germline values: CDR1 SNHLY, CDR2 FYNNEI. The data also belong to a second study, concerning T cells of mothers and their children. That source notes: The data showed no persistent microchimeric T cell clones.

Sequencing was done on a sample of blood. This chain links TRBV2 with TRBJ2-5; 16 bases match TRBD2. The end of the DNA fits TRBJ2-1 better, so the J call may be wrong. The receptor was derived from a boy aged 5-17 years in good health. The CDR3 DNA follows: TGTGCCAGCAGGGGACTAGCGGGGGGGCCCCATGAGCAGTTCTTC. This sequence encodes CASRGLAGGPHEQFF.